These 27 T cell receptor beta chains share one sample of origin, sequenced in a study of CD4 T cells in relation to SARS-CoV-2 and coronaviruses. Assay: immunoSEQ multiplex PCR; the TCRdb copy retains only in-frame clones and omits some. The sample lists 20,000 to 30,000 clones, roughly 76% occurring once. The unexposed donors gave CD4+ T cells in 2011-2018, prior to COVID-19. After around nine days of culture, CD4+ T cells were isolated. These receptors' targets are unknown. Input material: CD4+ T cells from PBMCs, cultured in vitro. The source of these receptors is a human donor in good health.

The chain employs TRBV5-1 and TRBJ2-6; no clear D. CDR1 is SGHRS and CDR2 is YFSETQ in the germline V gene. The CDR3 is 15 amino acids. The ends were cut back, 1 base at V and 0 bases at J, with 5 bases in the middle. DNA of the CDR3: TGCGCCAGCAGCTTGTCCGTCTCTGGGGCCAACGTCCTGACTTTC. Amino acids: CASSLSVSGANVLTF.

This sequence joins TRBV5-1 and TRBJ2-6; TRBD1 matches 7 bases. From germline, CDR1 is SGHRS and CDR2 YFSETQ. The J segment lost 1 base and the V segment lost 4 bases, leaving 5 bases of the junction unmatched. This CDR3 spans 16 amino acids. The CDR3 bases are TGCGCCAGCAGCCTAGGGACAGCATCTGGGGCCAACGTCCTGACTTTC. It translates to CASSLGTASGANVLTF.

This clone was detected a few times. V and J are TRBV2 and TRBJ1-1; D remains unclear. The CDR3 is made up of 15 amino acids. Trimming cost V 3 bases and J 6 bases, with 17 bases left between them. The germline CDR1 and CDR2 sequences are SNHLY and FYNNEI. CDR3 sequence: CASSDASLGRSEAFF. DNA of the CDR3: TGTGCCAGCAGTGATGCAAGTTTAGGGAGGTCTGAAGCTTTCTTT.

This clone was seen only a few times. The chain is built from TRBV28 and TRBJ1-2; D call uncertain. V was pared by 5 bases and J by 2 bases, with 6 bases between. Germline V gives CDR1 MDHEN, CDR2 SYDVKM. The CDR3 is made up of 12 amino acids. The CDR3 protein is CASSTTNYGYTF. Here the CDR3 DNA reads TGTGCCAGCAGTACAACGAACTATGGCTACACCTTC.

This rearrangement joins TRBV7-2 to TRBJ2-5; 14 positions agree with TRBD2. The length of the CDR3 is 16 residues. V lost 1 base to trimming and J lost 5 bases; unmatched junction nucleotides: 3. CDR1 is SGHTA, CDR2 FQGNSA, per germline. The CDR3 region is CASSLGTSGGLETQYF. DNA of the CDR3: TGTGCCAGCAGCTTAGGGACTAGCGGGGGGTTGGAGACCCAGTACTTC.

This clone was detected only once. This sequence joins TRBV5-1 and TRBJ2-6; a weak D match, TRBD1 (5 bases). The CDR3 extends over 17 amino acids. The V gene's germline CDR1 is SGHRS and CDR2 YFSETQ. V was pared by 7 bases and J by 0 bases, with 17 bases between. The CDR3 DNA follows: TGCGCCAGCTCCCAACAGGAGTTCTCCTCTGGGGCCAACGTCCTGACTTTC. Translation gives CASSQQEFSSGANVLTF.

Only a few counts were recorded for this clone. This rearrangement joins TRBV5-1 to TRBJ2-3; perhaps TRBD1 as D (6 bases). Per germline, CDR1 SGHRS and CDR2 YFSETQ. The CDR3 loop spans 14 amino acids. The V gene lost 4 bases and the J gene lost 4 bases, with 13 bases spanning the gap. CDR3 sequence: CASSPQGIADTQYF. In DNA form, the CDR3 reads TGCGCCAGCAGCCCACAGGGTATCGCAGATACGCAGTATTTT.

A few counts support this clone. The CDR3: CASMPGGVDSPLHF. CDR3 sequence (DNA): TGTGCCAGCATGCCTGGGGGGGTTGATTCACCCCTCCACTTT. The chain employs TRBV3-1 (or the pseudogene TRBV3-2) and TRBJ1-6, with a weak D call TRBD1 (5 bases). This CDR3 has 14 amino acids. Germline values: CDR1 LGHDT, CDR2 YNNKEL (reference sequence). Trimming removed 7 bases from V and 8 bases from J, with 15 bases in between.

The J gene is TRBJ1-1, the V gene TRBV18; 11 positions match TRBD1. The CDR3 contains 14 residues. After removal of 4 bases from V and 4 bases from J, the junction contained 2 bases not matched to a gene. Looked up from germline, CDR1 is KGHSH and CDR2 is LQKENI. Written as DNA, the CDR3 is TGTGCCAGCTCACGTGGGACAGGGGGCACTGAAGCTTTCTTT. Its protein product is CASSRGTGGTEAFF.

This chain uses TRBV7-8 with TRBJ2-1; possibly TRBD1 for D (6 bases). Germline CDR1 is SGHVS and CDR2 is FQNEAQ. The CDR3 contains 16 residues. Trimming removed 5 bases from V and 0 bases from J, with 14 bases in between. Written as DNA, the CDR3 is TGTGCCAGCAGCATTACAGGGTTGGGCTCCTACAATGAGCAGTTCTTC. Translating it yields CASSITGLGSYNEQFF.

The chain couples TRBV5-4 to TRBJ2-5; 11 positions match TRBD2. V was clipped by 4 bases and J by 4 bases; unmatched bases: 6. Germline V lookup: CDR1 SGHNT, CDR2 YYREEE (reference sequence). There are 15 residues in the CDR3. The CDR3 DNA reads as TGTGCCAGCAGCGTAGCGGGGGGGCAGATAGAGACCCAGTACTTC. This codes for CASSVAGGQIETQYF.

V usage is TRBV2 and J usage is TRBJ1-5; a weak D match, TRBD1 (6 bases). The CDR3 length is 14 residues. Trimming stripped 1 base from V and 6 bases from J, with 10 bases between. Germline values: CDR1 SNHLY, CDR2 FYNNEI. The CDR3 bases are TGTGCCAGCAGTGAAGTGGGGGCAGGTCAGCCCCAGCATTTT. Translating gives CASSEVGAGQPQHF.

The genes are TRBV12-3 or TRBV12-4 and TRBJ2-2; the D gene is possibly TRBD2 (7 bases). Trimming removed 8 bases from V and 4 bases from J, with 11 bases in between. The CDR3 sequence is 13 residues long. The CDR3 loop is CASGGARTGELFF. CDR3 bases: TGTGCCAGCGGGGGGGCCCGCACCGGGGAGCTGTTTTTT.

The chain has TRBV7-2 and TRBJ1-6, with 7 bases that match TRBD1. Germline V gives CDR1 SGHTA, CDR2 FQGNSA. J was trimmed by 4 bases and V by 5 bases; bases with no gene match: 5. This CDR3 region has 15 residues. The CDR3 spells CASSLTGDYNSPLHF. CDR3 nucleotide sequence: TGTGCCAGCAGCCTCACAGGGGATTATAATTCACCCCTCCACTTT.

This chain uses TRBV5-1 with TRBJ1-2; D gene ambiguous. Looked up from germline, CDR1 is SGHRS and CDR2 is YFSETQ. V lost 0 bases, J lost 3 bases, and 12 bases lay in between. This CDR3 has 15 residues. CDR3 nucleotides: TGCGCCAGCAGCTTGGATCTGGGCGGATACTATGGCTACACCTTC. It translates to CASSLDLGGYYGYTF. Based on the CDR3 plus reference TRBV5-1 and TRBJ1-2, the full variable domain is KAGVTQTPRYLIKTRGQQVTLSCSPISGHRSVSWYQQTPGQGLQFLFEYFSETQRNKGNFPGRFSGRQFSNSRSEMNVSTLELGDSALYLCASSLDLGGYYGYTFGSGTRLTVV.

This clone was detected only a few times. This chain uses TRBV9 with TRBJ1-3, with D uncertain. This CDR3 has 14 residues. Germline CDR1 is SGDLS and CDR2 is YYNGEE. V was shortened by 2 bases and J by 2 bases, with 8 bases between the two germline ends. The CDR3 DNA sequence: TGTGCCAGCAGCGTGAACGTCGCTGGAAACACCATATATTTT. Protein sequence: CASSVNVAGNTIYF. Full variable domain (outside the CDR3, taken from reference TRBV9 and TRBJ1-3): DSGVTQTPKHLITATGQRVTLRCSPRSGDLSVYWYQQSLDQGLQFLIQYYNGEERAKGNILERFSAQQFPDLHSELNLSSLELGDSALYFCASSVNVAGNTIYFGEGSWLTVV.

This clone showed up just a few times. The rearrangement uses TRBV6-2 or TRBV6-3 and TRBJ1-5; no firm D call. The CDR3 consists of 14 residues. With 2 bases removed from V and 2 bases from J, the gap between germline ends came to 7 bases. Germline V gene sequence: CDR1 MNHEY, CDR2 SVGEGT. The CDR3 reads CASSYAGGNQPQHF. For the CDR3, the DNA is TGTGCCAGCAGTTACGCAGGCGGCAATCAGCCCCAGCATTTT.

This clone was seen only a few times. The V gene is TRBV7-9, the J gene TRBJ2-1; D gene unclear. The length of the CDR3 is 12 residues. With 5 bases removed from V and 9 bases from J, the gap between germline ends came to 11 bases. Germline lookup yields CDR1 SEHNR and CDR2 FQNEAQ (reference sequence). CDR3 DNA sequence: TGTGCCAGCAGCCAACTTTCAGCTGAGCAGTTCTTC. This sequence encodes CASSQLSAEQFF.

This clone has just one count. This sequence joins TRBV5-4 and TRBJ1-2; 10 bases are shared with TRBD1. The CDR3 is 18 residues long. The germline CDR1 and CDR2 sequences are SGHNT and YYREEE (reference sequence). The V gene end was trimmed by 2 bases and the J gene end by 3 bases; junction bases not matched to a gene: 13. In DNA, the CDR3 is TGTGCCAGCAGCTTTGTTTCGGGACAGGGGAGTGGTGACTATGGCTACACCTTC. Protein sequence: CASSFVSGQGSGDYGYTF.

V and J are TRBV29-1 and TRBJ2-7; D possibly corresponds to TRBD1 (6 bases). Trimming pared 0 bases from V and 5 bases from J, leaving 17 bases between. The CDR3 spans 15 residues. Per germline, CDR1 SQVTM and CDR2 ANQGSEA. The CDR3 protein is CSVEDPDRLTNEQYF. The CDR3, as DNA: TGCAGCGTTGAAGACCCGGACAGATTAACCAACGAGCAGTACTTC.

The chain uses TRBV5-1 and TRBJ2-1, with 13 positions matching TRBD2. The CDR3 is 18 amino acids. With V trimmed by 1 base and J by 9 bases, 13 bases remained unmatched. Germline CDR1 reads SGHRS; CDR2 reads YFSETQ. CDR3 sequence (DNA): TGCGCCAGCAGCTTGAGCACTAGCGGGAGGGCCGGGGGGGGTGAGCAGTTCTTC. Protein product: CASSLSTSGRAGGGEQFF.

J is TRBJ2-7 and V is TRBV15; D possibly corresponds to TRBD1 (6 bases). Germline CDR1 and CDR2: LNHNV and YYDKDF (reference sequence). CDR3 size: 13 residues. Trimming shortened V by 8 bases and J by 3 bases, and 14 bases separated the two germline ends. The CDR3 sequence is CATARDIGYEQYF. The CDR3 DNA is TGTGCCACCGCTCGGGACATCGGCTACGAGCAGTACTTC.

This chain joins TRBV11-3 and TRBJ2-1, with D possibly called TRBD1 or TRBD2 (7 bases each). Per germline, CDR1 SGHNT and CDR2 YENEEA. The CDR3 totals 15 residues. Trimming stripped 5 bases from V and 0 bases from J, with 11 bases between. CDR3 in amino acids: CASSQGGTSYNEQFF. The CDR3 DNA is TGTGCCAGCAGCCAGGGGGGGACCTCCTACAATGAGCAGTTCTTC.

In its sample, this clone was seen a few times. The rearrangement uses TRBV7-9 and TRBJ2-5, with D tentatively TRBD1 or TRBD2 (5 bases each). This CDR3 spans 16 amino acids. V was cut by 2 bases and J by 4 bases, with 17 bases left in between. Germline V gene data show CDR1 as SEHNR and CDR2 as FQNEAQ (reference sequence). CDR3 amino acids: CASSLLSLGDVETQYF. CDR3 nucleotide sequence: TGTGCCAGCAGCTTACTCTCACTTGGGGACGTAGAGACCCAGTACTTC.

V gene TRBV19 combines with J gene TRBJ2-5, with 16 bases aligning to TRBD2. With V trimmed by 2 bases and J by 5 bases, 8 bases remained unmatched. The CDR3 contains 18 residues. CDR1 is LNHDA and CDR2 is SQIVND in the germline V gene (reference sequence). CDR3 protein: CASSIRGLAGGPPETQYF. Here the CDR3 DNA reads TGTGCCAGTAGTATAAGGGGACTAGCGGGAGGGCCCCCGGAGACCCAGTACTTC. Full variable domain (rest looked up from reference TRBV19 and TRBJ2-5): DGGITQSPKYLFRKEGQNVTLSCEQNLNHDAMYWYRQDPGQGLRLIYYSQIVNDFQKGDIAEGYSVSREKKESFPLTVTSAQKNPTAFYLCASSIRGLAGGPPETQYFGPGTRLLVL.

V and J are TRBV29-1 and TRBJ1-2; a possible D gene is TRBD1 (5 bases). The germline V and J ends were trimmed by 2 bases and 1 base, with 11 bases remaining between them. This CDR3 has 14 amino acids. The germline V gene encodes CDR1 SQVTM and CDR2 ANQGSEA. CDR3: CSVENRQLNYGYTF. The CDR3 coding sequence is TGCAGCGTTGAAAACAGGCAACTTAACTATGGCTACACCTTC.

This clone is medium-sized by share. The rearrangement links TRBV11-2 to TRBJ2-3; D remains ambiguous. The CDR3 runs to 16 residues. V was trimmed by 1 base and J by 0 bases, leaving 11 bases between them. Germline V gives CDR1 SGHAT, CDR2 FQNNGV. CDR3 DNA: TGTGCCAGCAGCTTAGGAGTGCAGCCTAGCACAGATACGCAGTATTTT. It encodes CASSLGVQPSTDTQYF.